This T cell receptor (beta chain) is drawn from a study of cytomegalovirus exposure and HLA in healthy donors listed by TCRdb under 2017. A note on the overall study: According to an earlier analysis of 587 of the donors, about 179 million T cells yielded over 100 million unique TCR beta sequences and approximately 300 Gb of sequence data. Approximately 300 gigabases of sequencing data and around 87 million unique TCR sequences were included in an early release covering 550 to 800 HLA-typed donors. Of the approximately 400 genotyped donors, 81% were placed in the genetic ancestry cluster associated with self-reported Caucasian donors. The study aimed to test whether cataloging public T cell receptors could reveal signatures of past pathogen exposure. The T cell repertoires of 670 or so subjects were profiled by immunosequencing and related to cytomegalovirus serostatus. Along with the approximately 620-subject first cohort, a separate validation cohort of about 110 different subjects was used. High-throughput TCR immunosequencing, statistical association of individual TCRs with disease status, and machine learning were combined to predict cytomegalovirus infection status. To study patterns of TCR occurrence, a later analysis re-analyzed previously published TCR beta repertoires from under 750 donors and added high-resolution HLA genotyping. Rather than using new phenotypic data, the later analysis identified candidate immune exposures from TCR beta sequences and from how often those sequences occurred across donors. In an earlier analysis of roughly 580 of the donors, high-throughput TCR beta sequencing was used to judge whether each TCR beta V gene segment behaved as functional or pseudogenic. Alongside the repertoire data, information on donor age, sex, ethnicity and CMV serostatus was compiled. A later genetic analysis took genome-wide SNP genotypes for about three fifths of the 666 donors and used that subset as a discovery cohort. Every repertoire in the discovery cohort had been generated on one and the same sequencing platform. Class I and class II HLA loci were covered by the typing at four-digit resolution. Typing coverage differed by locus: A, B, C, DRB1 and DQB1 were typed in roughly 620-630 donors, DQA1 in roughly 510, DPA1 in over 600, and DPB1 in roughly 450. Roughly 5 DR-DQ haplotypes were handled as single units for association and clustering, since linkage in the cohort was strong. Across about 380 genotyped donors of the cohort, an average of roughly 250,000 unique TCR beta nucleotide sequences per donor were sequenced, and roughly 17% of those sequences were non-productive.

Receptor amplification or capture employed the immunoSEQ multiplex PCR assay. A mixture of 60 forward primers for TCR Vbeta segments and 13 reverse primers for TCR Jbeta segments was used in the multiplex PCR. The CDR3 region of rearranged TCR beta genes was amplified from genomic DNA by a multiplex PCR assay. On the Illumina HiSeq System, the amplified TCR beta libraries were sequenced as 87-base-pair reads. For the original study's pipeline: A later analysis counted 65 million to 90 million unique TCR beta chains across the 666 repertoires, and some 11 million of these chains were shared by at least two donors. To remove PCR and sequencing errors, raw reads were error-corrected and collapsed into unique sequences using a nearest-neighbor algorithm that merged closely related sequences. Alignment of CDR3 sequences to IMGT reference sequences was used to assign V, D and J gene segments. Each retained sequence needed at least a six-nucleotide match to both a V gene segment and a J gene segment. A rearrangement counted as productive if the CDR3 had no stop codons and remained in frame with V and J, and every other rearrangement counted as non-productive. Following IMGT convention, CDR3 was defined as the stretch from the second conserved V-encoded cysteine up to the conserved J-encoded phenylalanine. In an earlier analysis of around 540 of the donors, sequences lacking an unambiguous match to a single V gene segment were excluded. An earlier analysis of a few hundred of the donors classified V segments as functional when productive rearrangements were above 56.7% and as segregating when the standard deviation between donors was above 5%. A statistical classification framework was built for diagnosing cytomegalovirus status from the catalog of TCR beta chain sequences. A later analysis assigned V and J genes by comparing TCR nucleotide sequences with IMGT/GENE-DB human TR gene sequences. In a later analysis, CDR3 sequences and most-parsimonious VDJ recombination scenarios were assigned using the TCRdist pipeline. In a later analysis, each TCR beta chain was defined by its CDR3 amino acid sequence together with its V-gene family, and reads without a unique V-gene family were excluded. In a later analysis, around 600 highly shared, low-generation-probability nucleotide sequences were removed to address suspected cross-contamination and a sequencing artifact. In a later analysis, a clonal expansion index was calculated for each public chain from normalized within-repertoire ranks of inferred template counts. In a later analysis, generation probabilities were computed using a VDJ recombination model fitted to out-of-frame rearrangements, and the results were checked against IGoR. In a later analysis, hypergeometric tests were used to score TCR-TCR, TCR-HLA and TCR-CMV co-occurrence, with a repertoire-size bias correction applied to TCR pairs. A later analysis estimated false discovery rates by permuting HLA or CMV assignments 20 times. In a later analysis, co-occurring TCRs were grouped using DBSCAN, and TCRdist sequence similarity was added for clustering within HLA-allele-positive subsets. For co-occurrence clustering, repertoires with fewer than 30,000 or more than 120,000 public chains were excluded, along with about five repertoires with anomalous nucleotide sharing. TCRdb's version of the immuneACCESS table is confined to in-frame rearrangements and falls short of the full clone set. An unresolved V gene accounts for under half of the shortfall where checked; the remainder is of unknown origin. Clone size and the V and J calls come from that table; the DNA yielded D and trimming. Within this sample are some 150,000 clones, with around nine tenths of them counted one time only. 0.85% of the sample is taken by the ten largest.

The cohort was made up of around 720 healthy bone marrow donors. Cohort members were all nominally healthy when sampled, although unrecorded immune exposures were likely present. The donor tested CMV seronegative and was one of the 352 seronegative cohort members. A peripheral blood sample was collected from each donor, and TCR beta sequencing was performed on peripheral blood mononuclear cells. Genomic DNA was extracted from the blood cell samples with the Qiagen DNeasy Blood Extraction Kit. About this clone itself: No antigen is known for it. The record has no base qualities; no much larger clone is one base away.

The CDR3 starts with the cysteine, ends with the phenylalanine, and has 13 residues. Only the CDR3 part of the read is kept: 39 bases, read in frame from the first base. The CDR1 and CDR2 encoded by the germline V gene (reference sequence) are LNHDA and SQIVND. General study outcomes and caveats: According to a later analysis, most CMV-associated TCR beta chains appeared to be HLA-restricted, and the HLA associations seemed to be driven largely by CMV exposure. The classifier was reported to diagnose cytomegalovirus status with high specificity and sensitivity in both the original cohort and the validation cohort. Because the 87-base-pair reads could not distinguish some IMGT-functional V segments, including TRBV6-2 and TRBV6-3, those segments were excluded. A group of highly shared sequence variants was considered likely to be a technical artifact of the sequencing pipeline. Compared with equally common non-associated chains, HLA-associated TCR beta chains in a later analysis were more clonally expanded and had lower generation probabilities. According to the authors, the approach could potentially be generalized to other disease states and immunological phenotypes. Strong co-occurrence of HLA alleles, especially DR and DQ, made assigning TCR associations to individual alleles difficult. Correlated functional status among segregating V segments might be attributable to linkage disequilibrium, but an unknown experimental factor could not be ruled out. In vitro tests confirmed that a few of the cytomegalovirus-associated TCR beta chains recognize cytomegalovirus antigens. According to a later analysis, parvovirus B19, influenza, CMV and Epstein-Barr virus appeared linked to several top co-occurrence clusters. The cohort was sequenced for TCR beta chains only, and without alpha or paired-chain data the features that could be detected were limited. Specific HLA alleles were associated with 15,000 to 20,000 TCR beta sequences at a false discovery rate of 0.05 in a later analysis. HLA typing was unavailable for some donors at each locus, so association tests used only the typed subset. The study gave a list of more than 150 TCR beta chains associated with cytomegalovirus. In a later analysis, the rate of TCR association differed among HLA loci, with DRB1 alleles having the most associated TCRs and HLA-C alleles having the fewest. Because counts were too low, seventeen rarely observed V segments, including chromosome 9 orphons, were excluded from the earlier analysis of 587 of the donors. In an earlier analysis of around 600 of the donors, most TCR beta V segments appeared in productive rearrangements about 90% or about 30% of the time, broadly matching IMGT annotations. In a later genetic analysis, a missense DCLRE1C variant was associated with V-gene and J-gene trimming of TCR beta chains, and the association was replicated in an independent cohort. A further reported finding was that TCR beta sequences accurately predicted the HLA-A and HLA-B alleles for most subjects in the first cohort. Compared with the roughly 700-donor mean, donors in an Asian-associated ancestry cluster had fewer N-insertions in productive TCRs, according to a later genetic analysis. The only immune exposure information available for the cohort was CMV serostatus. Roughly uniform sequencing depth across donors was assumed in presence/absence analyses, although this assumption may not hold. Across donors, most TCR sequences were observed very rarely, whereas some public TCRs were present in many individuals.

The sequenced material came from PBMCs. The V and J segments used are TRBV19 and TRBJ2-5; a confident D gene designation cannot be given. The DNA end favors TRBJ2-7, so the J call may be wrong. This TCR was recovered from a woman under 40 in good health and CMV-seronegative. The nucleotide sequence is given as TGTGCCACTCCTGGCGGCTGCACCTACGAGCAGTACTTC. Its coded protein is CATPGGCTYEQYF.